What follows are 2 T cell receptor beta chains derived from one specimen sequenced in a study of blood T cell repertoires in COVID-19. The assay was immunoSEQ multiplex PCR, and TCRdb's table has in-frame clones only and misses some. Here the sample spans about 310,000 clones, about nine tenths being singletons. The specimen sequenced was peripheral blood. The receptors here all came from a man aged 50 to 59 with active or convalescent COVID-19.

The gene calls are TRBV9 and TRBJ2-3, with D tentatively TRBD2 (5 bases). Germline V gives CDR1 SGDLS, CDR2 YYNGEE. This CDR3 has 16 residues. Between the trimmed V and J ends, which lost 0 bases and 1 base, there was a span of 12 bases. This CDR3 reads CASSVGLATRTDTQYF. The DNA of the CDR3 is TGTGCCAGCAGCGTAGGGCTAGCAACACGCACAGATACGCAGTATTTT.

The V call is TRBV11-2, the J call TRBJ1-2, with D possibly being TRBD1 (6 bases). Between the trimmed V and J ends, which lost 5 bases and 1 base, there was a span of 11 bases. The V gene's germline CDR1 is SGHAT and CDR2 FQNNGV. This CDR3 contains 14 residues. The CDR3 DNA reads as TGTGCCAGCAGCAGCACAGGGATTAACTATGGCTACACCTTC. Amino acid sequence: CASSSTGINYGYTF.